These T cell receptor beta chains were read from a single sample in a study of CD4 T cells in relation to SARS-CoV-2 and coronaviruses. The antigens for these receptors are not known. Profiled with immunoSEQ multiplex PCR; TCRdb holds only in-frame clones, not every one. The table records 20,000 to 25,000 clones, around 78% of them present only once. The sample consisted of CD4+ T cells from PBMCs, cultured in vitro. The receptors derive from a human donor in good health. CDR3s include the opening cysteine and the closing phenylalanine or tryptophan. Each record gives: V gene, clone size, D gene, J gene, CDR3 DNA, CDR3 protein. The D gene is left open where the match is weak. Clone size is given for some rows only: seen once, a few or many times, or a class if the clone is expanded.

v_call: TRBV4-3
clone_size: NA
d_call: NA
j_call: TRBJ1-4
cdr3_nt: TGCGCCAGCAGCCAACAGGGGACTAATGAAAAACTGTTTTTT
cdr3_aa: CASSQQGTNEKLFF

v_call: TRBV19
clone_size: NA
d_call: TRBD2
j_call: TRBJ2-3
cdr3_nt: TGTGCCAGTAGCCGGACTAGCGGGGGGGCCGCAGATACGCAGTATTTT
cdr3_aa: CASSRTSGGAADTQYF

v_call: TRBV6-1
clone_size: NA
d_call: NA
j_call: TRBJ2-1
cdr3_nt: TGTGCCAGCAGTGAAAGGCCCAGCGTCTACAATGAGCAGTTCTTC
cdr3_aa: CASSERPSVYNEQFF

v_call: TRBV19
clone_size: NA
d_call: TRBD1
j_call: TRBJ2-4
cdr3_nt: TGTGCCAGTAAGGACAGGGGCAAAAACATTCAGTACTTC
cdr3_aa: CASKDRGKNIQYF

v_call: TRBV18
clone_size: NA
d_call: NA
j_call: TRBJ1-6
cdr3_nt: TGTGCCAGCTCACCATACAGGTCCTCGAGCTCCTATAATTCACCCCTCCACTTT
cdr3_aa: CASSPYRSSSSYNSPLHF

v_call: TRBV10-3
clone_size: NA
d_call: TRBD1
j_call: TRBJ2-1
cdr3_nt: TGTGCCATCAGTGATGGGGACAGGGGTTACAATGAGCAGTTCTTC
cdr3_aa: CAISDGDRGYNEQFF

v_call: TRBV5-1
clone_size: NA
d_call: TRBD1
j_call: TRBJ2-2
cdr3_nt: TGCGCCAGCAGAAGCCGACAGGGGTCGGACGCCGGGGAGCTGTTTTTT
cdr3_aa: CASRSRQGSDAGELFF

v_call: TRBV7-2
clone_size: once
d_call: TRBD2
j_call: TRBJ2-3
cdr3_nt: TGTGCCAGCAGCTTAGTGGGGCTAGCGGGAGGAGGGGCTACAGATACGCAGTATTTT
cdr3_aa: CASSLVGLAGGGATDTQYF

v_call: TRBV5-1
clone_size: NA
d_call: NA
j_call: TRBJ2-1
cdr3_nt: TGCGCCAGCAGTGTCGCGGAGGCCTACAATGAGCAGTTCTTC
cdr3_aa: CASSVAEAYNEQFF

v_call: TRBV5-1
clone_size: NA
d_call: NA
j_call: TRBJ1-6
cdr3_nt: TGCGCCAGCAGTATTGGGACGGACTCCTATAATTCACCCCTCCACTTT
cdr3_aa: CASSIGTDSYNSPLHF

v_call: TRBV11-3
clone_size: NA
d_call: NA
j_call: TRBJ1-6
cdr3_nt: TGTGCCAGCAGCTTATCAAATAATTCACCCCTCCACTTT
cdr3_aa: CASSLSNNSPLHF

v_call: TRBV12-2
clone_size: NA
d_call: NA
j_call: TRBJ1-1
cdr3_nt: TGTGCAAGTCGCTTAGTGAGGACAGAGATGAACACTGAAGCTTTCTTT
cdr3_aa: CASRLVRTEMNTEAFF

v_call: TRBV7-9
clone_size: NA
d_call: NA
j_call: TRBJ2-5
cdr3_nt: TGTGCCAGCAGCTTCTGGGGTGAAGAGACCCAGTACTTC
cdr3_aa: CASSFWGEETQYF

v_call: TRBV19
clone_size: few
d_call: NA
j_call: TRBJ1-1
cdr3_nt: TGTGCCAGTAGTATAGGGACGGTGAACACTGAAGCTTTCTTT
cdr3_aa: CASSIGTVNTEAFF

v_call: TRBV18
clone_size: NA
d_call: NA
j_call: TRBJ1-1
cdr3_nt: TGTGCCAGCTCACCGGGCCTGAACACTGAAGCTTTCTTT
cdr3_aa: CASSPGLNTEAFF

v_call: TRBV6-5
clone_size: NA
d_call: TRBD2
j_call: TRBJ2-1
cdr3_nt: TGTGCCAGCAGTTACTCGTTCCCTAGCGGTACGGGTGAGCAGTTCTTC
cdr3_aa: CASSYSFPSGTGEQFF

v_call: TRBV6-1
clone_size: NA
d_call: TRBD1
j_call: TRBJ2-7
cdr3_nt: TGTGCCAGCAGTGATAGACAGGGAAGATTGAGGGAGCAGTACTTC
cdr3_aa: CASSDRQGRLREQYF

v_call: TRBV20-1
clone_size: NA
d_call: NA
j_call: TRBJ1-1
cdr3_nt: TGCAGTGCTGGCGACGGTGAAGCTTTCTTT
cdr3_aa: CSAGDGEAFF

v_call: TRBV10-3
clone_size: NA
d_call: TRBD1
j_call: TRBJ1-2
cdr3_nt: TGTGCCAGCGCTCCGGGACAGGGCGGGATATTTAACTATGGCTACACCTTC
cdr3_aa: CASAPGQGGIFNYGYTF

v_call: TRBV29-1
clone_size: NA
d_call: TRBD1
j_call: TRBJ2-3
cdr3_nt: TGCAGCGTTTCGGGACAGGGGTCAGATACGCAGTATTTT
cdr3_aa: CSVSGQGSDTQYF

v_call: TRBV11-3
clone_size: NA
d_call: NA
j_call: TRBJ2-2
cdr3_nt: TGTGCCAGCAGCTTACAGACCGGGGAGCTGTTTTTT
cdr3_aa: CASSLQTGELFF

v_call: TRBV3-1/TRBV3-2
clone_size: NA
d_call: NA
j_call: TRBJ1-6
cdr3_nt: TGTGCCAGCAGCCCCCGGGACACCACCTATAATTCACCCCTCCACTTT
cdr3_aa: CASSPRDTTYNSPLHF

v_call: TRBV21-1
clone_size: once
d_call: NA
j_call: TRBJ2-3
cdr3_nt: TGTGCCAGCAGCAAAGATGAGACAGGGGGCACAGATACGCAGTATTTT
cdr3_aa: CASSKDETGGTDTQYF

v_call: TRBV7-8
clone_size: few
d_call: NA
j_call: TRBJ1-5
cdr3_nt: TGTGCCAGCAGCACCTACAGCGATAGCAATCAGCCCCAGCATTTT
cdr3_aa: CASSTYSDSNQPQHF

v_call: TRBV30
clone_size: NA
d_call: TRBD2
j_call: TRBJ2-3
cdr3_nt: TGTGCCTGGAGTGAAGAAGGCTCGGCTAGCGGACTCAGGTACCGCACAGATACGCAGTATTTT
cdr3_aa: CAWSEEGSASGLRYRTDTQYF

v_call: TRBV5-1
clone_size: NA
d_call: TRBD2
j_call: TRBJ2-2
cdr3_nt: TGCGCCAGCAGCTTGGACTCGCGGGGGGACACCGGGGAGCTGTTTTTT
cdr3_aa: CASSLDSRGDTGELFF

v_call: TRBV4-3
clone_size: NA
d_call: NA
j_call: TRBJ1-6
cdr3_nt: TGCGCCAGCAGCCGGAACTCGGGACTTGTTAATTCACCCCTCCACTTT
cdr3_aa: CASSRNSGLVNSPLHF

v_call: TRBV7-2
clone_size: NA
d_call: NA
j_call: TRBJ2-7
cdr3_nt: TGTGCCAGCAGCTTATCCCCGACAGACTCCTACGAGCAGTACTTC
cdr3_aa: CASSLSPTDSYEQYF

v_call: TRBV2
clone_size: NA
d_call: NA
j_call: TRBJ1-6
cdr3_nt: TGTGCCAGCAGTGAAGAAGAGACAGGATTCGGATCACCCCTCCACTTT
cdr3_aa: CASSEEETGFGSPLHF

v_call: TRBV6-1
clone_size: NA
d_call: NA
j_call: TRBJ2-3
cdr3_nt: TGTGCCAGCAGTGAATGGACAGCTAGCACAGATACGCAGTATTTT
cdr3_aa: CASSEWTASTDTQYF

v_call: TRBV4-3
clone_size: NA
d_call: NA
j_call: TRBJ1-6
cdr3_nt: TGCGCCAGCAGCCCCAGGGGCGCTAATTATAATTCACCCCTCCACTTT
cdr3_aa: CASSPRGANYNSPLHF

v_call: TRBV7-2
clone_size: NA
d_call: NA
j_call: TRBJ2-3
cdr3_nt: TGTGCCAGCAGCTTAGCGTACGTACGAGATACGCAGTATTTT
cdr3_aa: CASSLAYVRDTQYF

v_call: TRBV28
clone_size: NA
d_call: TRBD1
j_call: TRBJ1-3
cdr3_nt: TGTGCCAGCAGTCCCGGACAGGCCACTGGAAACACCATATATTTT
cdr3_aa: CASSPGQATGNTIYF

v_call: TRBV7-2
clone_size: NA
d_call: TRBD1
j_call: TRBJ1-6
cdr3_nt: TGTGCCAGCAGCTTCAGGGGGCGGAATTCACCCCTCCACTTT
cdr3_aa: CASSFRGRNSPLHF

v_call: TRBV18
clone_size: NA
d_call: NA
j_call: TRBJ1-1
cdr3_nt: TGTGCCAGCTCCCTGGGGGGTGGCACTGAAGCTTTCTTT
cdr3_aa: CASSLGGGTEAFF

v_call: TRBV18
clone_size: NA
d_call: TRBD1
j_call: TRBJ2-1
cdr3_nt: TGTGCCAGCTCACCGGGACAGTCGCTCTACAATGAGCAGTTCTTC
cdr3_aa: CASSPGQSLYNEQFF

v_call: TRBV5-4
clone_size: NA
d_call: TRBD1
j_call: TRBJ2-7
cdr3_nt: TGTGCCAGCAGCCGAACAGGGGCTACAATGAGGGAGCAGTACTTC
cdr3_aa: CASSRTGATMREQYF

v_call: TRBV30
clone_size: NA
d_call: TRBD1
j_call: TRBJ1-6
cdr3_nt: TGTGCCTGGAGGGGGACAGAAGATTCACCCCTCCACTTT
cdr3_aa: CAWRGTEDSPLHF

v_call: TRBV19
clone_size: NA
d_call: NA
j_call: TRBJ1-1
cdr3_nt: TGTGCCAGTAGTATAGGAGACTTACGGACTGAAGCTTTCTTT
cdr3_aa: CASSIGDLRTEAFF

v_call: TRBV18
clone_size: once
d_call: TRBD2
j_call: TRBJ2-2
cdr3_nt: TGTGCCAGCTCACCTCTCCGACTAGCGGGAGGGGTCGGGGAGCTGTTTTTT
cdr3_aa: CASSPLRLAGGVGELFF